This TCR beta chain was recorded in a study of memory CD4+ T cells and cytomegalovirus serostatus. Study context: Healthy Belgian adult donors included nine or ten CMV-positive and some 23 CMV-negative people.

The CDR3 is 13 amino acids. V was clipped by 6 bases and J by 3 bases, with 12 bases between them. CDR1 LNHNV and CDR2 YYDKDF come from the germline V gene (reference sequence). Original processing notes: After removing out-of-frame reads, 2 million to 2.5 million distinct TCRbeta sequences remained. Repertoires were generated with immunoSEQ multiplex PCR, while TCRdb's copy carries only in-frame clones and drops some. That table furnishes V, J and clone size, whereas the DNA furnished D and trimming. The sample has about 52,000 clones, approximately 82% seen once. Single viable CD3+CD4+CD8-CD45RO+ cells were sorted as the memory CD4+ T cells.

The receptor was derived from an adult in good health and CMV-seropositive. The sequenced sample was memory CD4+ T cells from blood. The chain has TRBV15 and TRBJ2-7; maybe TRBD1 (6 bases). This CDR3 is CATRADSGYEQYF. In DNA, the CDR3 is TGTGCCACCAGAGCGGACAGCGGCTACGAGCAGTACTTC.